This record looks at one T cell receptor beta chain sequence and its context. The antigen is unknown. The data were taken from a study of beta chain features in type 1 diabetes. Notes on the study in general: The similarity of naive, central memory and Treg TCRB repertoires appeared greater among patients than among healthy donors.

The whole isolated RNA underwent reverse transcription, so sequencing captured expressed TCRB transcripts. TCRdb keeps only in-frame clones here, not all; method: immunoSEQ multiplex PCR. The data hold some 360,000 clones, with about 20% observed a single time. This CDR3 spans 16 amino acids. This receptor was identified in a woman under 30 in good health. Sequenced: naive CD4+ T cells from blood. This chain uses TRBV21-1 with TRBJ1-1; TRBD1 is the table's D call and was not checked against the DNA. TRBV21-1 is shown as a pseudogene. Here the CDR3 reads CASSKVEDRGRVEAFF. CDR3 DNA sequence: TGTGCCAGCAGCAAAGTTGAGGACAGGGGGCGGGTGGAAGCTTTCTTT.